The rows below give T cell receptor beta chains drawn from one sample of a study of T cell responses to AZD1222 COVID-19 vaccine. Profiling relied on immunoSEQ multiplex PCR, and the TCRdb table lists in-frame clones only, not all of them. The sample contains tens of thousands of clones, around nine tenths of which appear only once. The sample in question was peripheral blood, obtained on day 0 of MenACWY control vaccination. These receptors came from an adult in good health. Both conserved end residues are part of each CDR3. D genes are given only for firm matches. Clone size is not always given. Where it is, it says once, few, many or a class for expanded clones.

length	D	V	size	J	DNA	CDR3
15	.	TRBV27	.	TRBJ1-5	TGTGCCAGCAGTCCCGGTGGCGGCAGCAATCAGCCCCAGCATTTT	CASSPGGGSNQPQHF
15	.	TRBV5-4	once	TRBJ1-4	TGTGCCAGCAGCGGAGGGGCGGGATTTTATGAAAAACTGTTTTTT	CASSGGAGFYEKLFF
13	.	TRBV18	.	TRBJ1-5	TGTGCCAGCTCCGATGGGGTCAATCAGCCCCAGCATTTT	CASSDGVNQPQHF
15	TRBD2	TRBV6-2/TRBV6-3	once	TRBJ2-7	TGTGCCAGCAGTTTTGGGCGGGAGGCGAGGTACGAGCAGTACTTC	CASSFGREARYEQYF
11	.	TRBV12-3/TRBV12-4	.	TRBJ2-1	TGTGCCAGCAGTTTAGCGGGTGAGCAGTTCTTC	CASSLAGEQFF
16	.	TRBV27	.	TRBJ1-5	TGTGCCAGCAGTCCCCAGGGTGCCGAGGGCCATACGGCCCAGCATTTT	CASSPQGAEGHTAQHF
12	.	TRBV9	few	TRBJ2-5	TGTGCCAGCAGCTCCCCGGAAGAGACCCAGTACTTC	CASSSPEETQYF
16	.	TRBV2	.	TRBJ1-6	TGTGCCAGCAGGGATCGACAGAGCTCCTATAATTCACCCCTCCACTTT	CASRDRQSSYNSPLHF
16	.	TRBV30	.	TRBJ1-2	TGTGCCTGGAGTGTACAGTCAGGGGCCAGGAACTATGGCTACACCTTC	CAWSVQSGARNYGYTF
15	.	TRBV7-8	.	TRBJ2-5	TGTGCCAGCAGCTTACTCCCGAGCCTCAAAGAGACCCAGTACTTC	CASSLLPSLKETQYF
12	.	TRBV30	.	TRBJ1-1	TGTGCCTGGAGTCAGGGGAACACTGAAGCTTTCTTT	CAWSQGNTEAFF
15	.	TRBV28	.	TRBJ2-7	TGTGCCAGCAACACAGGGAAGATGAGCTCCTACGAGCAGTACTTC	CASNTGKMSSYEQYF
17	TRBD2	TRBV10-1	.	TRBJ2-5	TGCGCCAGCAGTGAGTCGAAAATGGGAGGGACGTGGGAGACCCAGTACTTC	CASSESKMGGTWETQYF
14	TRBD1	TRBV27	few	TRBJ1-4	TGTGCCAGCAGGAGACAGGGGCTCAGGGAAAAACTGTTTTTT	CASRRQGLREKLFF
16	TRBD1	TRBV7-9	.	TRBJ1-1	TGTGCCAGCAGCGAACCGGGACAGGGTGGGGACACTGAAGCTTTCTTT	CASSEPGQGGDTEAFF
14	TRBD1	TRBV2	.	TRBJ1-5	TGTGCCAGCAGCGACAGGGTATCCAATCAGCCCCAGCATTTT	CASSDRVSNQPQHF
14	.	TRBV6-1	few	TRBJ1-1	TGTGCCAGCAGTGAGTTTTCACCGAACACTGAAGCTTTCTTT	CASSEFSPNTEAFF
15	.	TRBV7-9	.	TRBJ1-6	TGTGCCAGCAGCTTAAAGGGGAATTTAAATTCACCCCTCCACTTT	CASSLKGNLNSPLHF
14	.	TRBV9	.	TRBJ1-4	TGTGCCAGCAGCGTCTCTTCGAAGGGAGAAAAACTGTTTTTT	CASSVSSKGEKLFF
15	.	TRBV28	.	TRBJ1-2	TGTGCCAGCACCTCTCAACGGGGATTTAACTATGGCTACACCTTC	CASTSQRGFNYGYTF
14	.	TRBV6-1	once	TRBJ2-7	TGTGCCAGCAGTGAAGCGGCTCAGGGGCGCGGGCAGTACTTC	CASSEAAQGRGQYF
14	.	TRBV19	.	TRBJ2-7	TGTGCCAGTAGTGAGGGGGGGAATATCTACGAGCAGTACTTC	CASSEGGNIYEQYF
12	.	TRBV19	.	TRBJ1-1	TGTGCCACCCGAGGGGGTGACACTGAAGCTTTCTTT	CATRGGDTEAFF
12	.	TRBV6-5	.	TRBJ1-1	TGTGCCAGCAGTCCCCGGGCCGGTGAAGCTTTCTTT	CASSPRAGEAFF
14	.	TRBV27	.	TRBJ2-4	TGTGCCAGCAGTTTTTCGCCAGGGCAAAACATTCAGTACTTC	CASSFSPGQNIQYF
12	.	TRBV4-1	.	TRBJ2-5	TGCGCCAGCAGCCAAGAGGGAGAGACCCAGTACTTC	CASSQEGETQYF
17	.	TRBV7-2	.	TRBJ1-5	TGTGCCAGCAGCTTAGTCCCCCCGGGTATTGGCAATCAGCCCCAGCATTTT	CASSLVPPGIGNQPQHF
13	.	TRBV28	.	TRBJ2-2	TGTGCCAGCAGTTTACTGGGGACCGGGGAGCTGTTTTTT	CASSLLGTGELFF
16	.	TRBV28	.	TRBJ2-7	TGTGCCAGCAGTTTTAGGTCTCCAGGCCAGAGGGGAGAGCAGTACTTC	CASSFRSPGQRGEQYF
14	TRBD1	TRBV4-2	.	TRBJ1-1	TGTGCCAGCAGCCCAGGACAGGGCCCTACGGAAGCTTTCTTT	CASSPGQGPTEAFF
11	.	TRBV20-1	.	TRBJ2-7	TGCAGCCCCACCCTGGGAGCCGAGCAGTACTTC	CSPTLGAEQYF
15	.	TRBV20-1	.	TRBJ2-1	TGCAGTGCTAGTGCGACCACTAGTCCCTACAATGAGCAGTTCTTC	CSASATTSPYNEQFF